One sample yielded the 22 T cell receptor beta chains listed below, sequenced in a study of OX40 agonist ivuxolimab in advanced cancers. Assay: immunoSEQ multiplex PCR; the TCRdb copy retains only in-frame clones and omits some. Here the sample spans around 66,000 clones, 85% being singletons. The sequencing here drew on CD4+ or CD8+ T cells sorted from blood, taken in a trial of the OX40 agonist ivuxolimab. The receptor source for this set is an adult with an advanced solid tumor such as melanoma, head and neck, liver or kidney cancer.

This clone was seen only once. The gene calls are TRBV2 and TRBJ2-3, with TRBD1 identical over 9 bases. Looked up from germline, CDR1 is SNHLY and CDR2 is FYNNEI. The CDR3 covers 15 residues. With V trimmed by 6 bases and J by 4 bases, 8 bases remained unmatched. Here the CDR3 reads CASREQGAGADTQYF. As DNA, the CDR3 is TGTGCCAGCAGAGAACAGGGGGCTGGGGCAGATACGCAGTATTTT.

The chain is built from TRBV27 and TRBJ2-5; D gene uncertain. The V gene lost 0 bases and the J gene lost 0 bases, with 5 bases spanning the gap. Germline CDR1 and CDR2: MNHEY and SMNVEV (reference sequence). The CDR3 extends over 14 amino acids. Here the CDR3 DNA reads TGTGCCAGCAGTTTATCAGTGTACCAAGAGACCCAGTACTTC. Translated, it gives CASSLSVYQETQYF.

The chain couples TRBV6-4 to TRBJ2-3, with TRBD1 matching 10 bases. This CDR3 contains 15 residues. Germline CDR1 and CDR2: MRHNA and SNTAGT. With 2 bases clipped from V and 2 bases from J, the junction kept 1 base outside the gene matches. The CDR3 reads CASSDGQGVTDTQYF. The CDR3 coding sequence is TGTGCCAGCAGTGACGGACAGGGGGTCACAGATACGCAGTATTTT.

This chain joins TRBV19 and TRBJ1-5; D ambiguous. V was shortened by 3 bases and J by 1 base, with 7 bases between the two germline ends. This CDR3 has 14 amino acids. In germline, CDR1 is LNHDA, CDR2 SQIVND (reference sequence). The CDR3 here is CASSIIRSNQPQHF. The CDR3, as DNA: TGTGCCAGTAGTATTATTCGGAGCAATCAGCCCCAGCATTTT. Full variable domain (missing parts from reference TRBV19 and TRBJ1-5): DGGITQSPKYLFRKEGQNVTLSCEQNLNHDAMYWYRQDPGQGLRLIYYSQIVNDFQKGDIAEGYSVSREKKESFPLTVTSAQKNPTAFYLCASSIIRSNQPQHFGDGTRLSIL.

This chain connects TRBV28 to TRBJ1-4; D uncertain. Germline V gives CDR1 MDHEN, CDR2 SYDVKM. The CDR3 contains 13 residues. V was trimmed by 3 bases and J by 7 bases, leaving 9 bases between them. The CDR3 region is CASSFADIEKLFF. CDR3 nucleotides: TGTGCCAGCAGTTTCGCGGATATTGAAAAACTGTTTTTT. The full variable domain, its missing parts supplied by reference TRBV28 and TRBJ1-4, is DVKVTQSSRYLVKRTGEKVFLECVQDMDHENMFWYRQDPGLGLRLIYFSYDVKMKEKGDIPEGYSVSREKKERFSLILESASTNQTSMYLCASSFADIEKLFFGSGTQLSVL.

The chain has TRBV6-7 and TRBJ1-3, with a weak D call TRBD1 (6 bases). TRBV6-7 carries the ORF label, with uncertain function. This CDR3 has 16 amino acids. V was trimmed by 10 bases and J by 0 bases, leaving 19 bases between them. CDR3 protein: CAKMDRPILSGNTIYF. The CDR3 DNA reads TGTGCCAAAATGGACAGACCCATCCTCTCTGGAAACACCATATATTTT.

This sequence joins TRBV19 and TRBJ1-5, with 7 bases matching TRBD1. CDR3 length: 15 residues. From germline, CDR1 is LNHDA and CDR2 SQIVND (reference sequence). The trim removed 3 bases at V and 2 bases at J, leaving 4 bases unmatched. DNA of the CDR3: TGTGCCAGTAGTATTCAGGGGACAGGCAATCAGCCCCAGCATTTT. Its translation is CASSIQGTGNQPQHF.

The chain recombines TRBV28 with TRBJ2-3, with 14 bases lining up with TRBD2. The V gene's germline CDR1 is MDHEN and CDR2 SYDVKM. V lost 6 bases to trimming and J lost 6 bases; unmatched junction nucleotides: 8. The CDR3 consists of 16 residues. The CDR3: CASSGTSGSGSDTQYF. In DNA, the CDR3 is TGTGCCAGCAGCGGGACTAGCGGGAGTGGTTCGGATACGCAGTATTTT.

This rearrangement joins TRBV5-4 to TRBJ1-2, with a tentative D call TRBD1 (5 bases). Germline V lookup: CDR1 SGHNT, CDR2 YYREEE (reference sequence). This CDR3 has 14 residues. V lost 4 bases and J lost 8, with 18 bases in between. The CDR3 DNA is TGTGCCAGCAGCCTCGGAGGGGACCAAGGGGGCTACACCTTC. Translation gives CASSLGGDQGGYTF. The whole variable domain, remainder taken from reference TRBV5-4 and TRBJ1-2, is ETGVTQSPTHLIKTRGQQVTLRCSSQSGHNTVSWYQQALGQGPQFIFQYYREEENGRGNFPPRFSGLQFPNYSSELNVNALELDDSALYLCASSLGGDQGGYTFGSGTRLTVV.

The V gene is TRBV14, the J gene TRBJ2-5; TRBD2 matches at 9 bases. Germline V gives CDR1 SGHDN, CDR2 FVKESK. The CDR3 loop spans 15 amino acids. Unmatched junction bases numbered 4, after V lost 0 bases and J lost 5 bases. The CDR3 reads CASSQDSAGGETQYF. CDR3 nucleotide sequence: TGTGCCAGCAGCCAAGATTCGGCGGGAGGGGAGACCCAGTACTTC. Variable domain in full (rest from reference TRBV14 and TRBJ2-5): EAGVTQFPSHSVIEKGQTVTLRCDPISGHDNLYWYRRVMGKEIKFLLHFVKESKQDESGMPNNRFLAERTGGTYSTLKVQPAELEDSGVYFCASSQDSAGGETQYFGPGTRLLVL.

This clone has just a few counts. The V and J genes are TRBV28 and TRBJ2-5, with D maybe TRBD1 (6 bases). V was shortened by 7 bases and J by 4 bases, with 16 bases between the two germline ends. The CDR3 is 14 amino acids. Per germline, CDR1 MDHEN and CDR2 SYDVKM. The chain's CDR3 is CASKKLQGRETQYF. CDR3 DNA sequence: TGTGCCAGCAAAAAATTACAGGGTCGAGAGACCCAGTACTTC.

V gene TRBV5-1 combines with J gene TRBJ1-5; D remains ambiguous. The germline gives CDR1 SGHRS, CDR2 YFSETQ. The CDR3 contains 14 residues. With 4 bases removed from V and 3 bases from J, the gap between germline ends came to 11 bases. CDR3 in amino acids: CASSADGYNQPQHF. The CDR3 coding sequence is TGCGCCAGCAGCGCCGACGGGTACAATCAGCCCCAGCATTTT. The full variable domain, in which reference TRBV5-1 and TRBJ1-5 provide the parts outside the CDR3, is KAGVTQTPRYLIKTRGQQVTLSCSPISGHRSVSWYQQTPGQGLQFLFEYFSETQRNKGNFPGRFSGRQFSNSRSEMNVSTLELGDSALYLCASSADGYNQPQHFGDGTRLSIL.

A few counts support this clone. The J gene is TRBJ1-4, the V gene TRBV5-4; TRBD1 matches at 7 bases. CDR1 and CDR2 from the germline V gene are SGHNT and YYREEE (reference sequence). The length of the CDR3 is 14 residues. Trimming at V came to 1 base and at J to 6 bases, leaving 3 bases not matched to a gene. CDR3 in DNA: TGTGCCAGCAGCTTGAAACAGGGGTATGAAAAACTGTTTTTT. It yields the protein CASSLKQGYEKLFF.

The gene calls are TRBV7-2 and TRBJ2-2, with TRBD1 identical over 10 bases. CDR1 and CDR2 from the germline V gene are SGHTA and FQGNSA. V lost 3 bases and J lost 7; bases outside the gene matches: 17. This CDR3 has 19 amino acids. CDR3 nucleotides: TGTGCCAGCAGCTTTTCACGGCCAAGGACAGGGGGTAACGGCGGGGAGCTGTTTTTT. This codes for CASSFSRPRTGGNGGELFF.

V is TRBV5-5 and J is TRBJ1-2; possible D gene TRBD1, 5 bases. Per germline, CDR1 SGHKS and CDR2 YYEKEE (reference sequence). There are 13 residues in the CDR3. V was shortened by 5 bases and J by 6 bases, with 14 bases between the two germline ends. The CDR3 here is CASSPGYSDGYTF. The CDR3 bases are TGTGCCAGCAGTCCAGGGTATTCCGATGGCTACACCTTC.

The V gene is TRBV5-1, the J gene TRBJ2-1; a possible D gene is TRBD2 (6 bases). The CDR3 loop spans 15 amino acids. V was trimmed by 7 bases and J by 2 bases, leaving 16 bases between them. Germline CDR1 reads SGHRS; CDR2 reads YFSETQ. The CDR3 DNA reads TGCGCCAGCGGGAGTCGACCTAGCGCCTACAATGAGCAGTTCTTC. Protein product: CASGSRPSAYNEQFF.

The chain recombines TRBV9 with TRBJ2-1; TRBD2 aligns across 8 bases. Per the germline V gene, CDR1 is SGDLS and CDR2 is YYNGEE. This CDR3 has 17 residues. V was clipped by 4 bases and J by 7 bases; unmatched bases: 16. In DNA form, the CDR3 reads TGTGCCAGCAGCCCGCGCTTTTTTAGCGGGGTTTCTAATGAGCAGTTCTTC. Amino acids: CASSPRFFSGVSNEQFF.

J is TRBJ2-3 and V is TRBV4-2, with no clear D. Trimming shortened V by 2 bases and J by 0 bases, and 6 bases separated the two germline ends. This CDR3 spans 14 amino acids. The germline CDR1 and CDR2 sequences are LGHNA and YNFKEQ. CDR3 DNA: TGTGCCAGCAGCCAAAGAGCTAGCACAGATACGCAGTATTTT. Its translation is CASSQRASTDTQYF.

This clone was observed a single time. The chain couples TRBV7-6 to TRBJ2-5, with 7 positions matching TRBD1. The J call may not be correct, given that the DNA end is closer to TRBJ2-7. The CDR3 sequence is 13 residues long. Germline CDR1 SGHVS, CDR2 FNYEAQ. The CDR3 reads CASSRRQGTEQYF. CDR3 in DNA: TGTGCCAGCAGCCGCCGACAGGGCACCGAGCAGTACTTC.

V is TRBV2 and J is TRBJ1-5; 8 positions match TRBD1. J lost 6 bases, V lost 5 bases, and 3 bases had no gene match. Germline CDR1 reads SNHLY; CDR2 reads FYNNEI. The length of the CDR3 is 13 residues. CDR3 in DNA: TGTGCCAGCAGTCAGGGGGCGGCTCAGCCCCAGCATTTT. It codes for CASSQGAAQPQHF.

The chain has TRBV19 and TRBJ2-7; D tentatively fits TRBD1 or TRBD2 (5 bases each). Deletions cut 5 bases from V and 0 bases from J, with 14 bases between. Germline V gene lookup returns CDR1 LNHDA and CDR2 SQIVND (reference sequence). The CDR3 contains 15 residues. CDR3 protein: CASSYSRGSSYEQYF. The CDR3 coding sequence is TGTGCCAGTAGTTACTCCCGGGGCAGCTCCTACGAGCAGTACTTC.

The chain is built from TRBV5-1 and TRBJ2-1, with 7 bases identical to TRBD2. The trim removed 10 bases at V and 2 bases at J, leaving 15 bases unmatched. Germline CDR1 SGHRS, CDR2 YFSETQ. CDR3 length equals 16 residues. The CDR3 sequence is CASRKVGTNTYNEQFF. The CDR3 bases are TGCGCCTCCCGAAAGGTTGGGACTAATACCTACAATGAGCAGTTCTTC. Full variable domain (rest looked up from reference TRBV5-1 and TRBJ2-1): KAGVTQTPRYLIKTRGQQVTLSCSPISGHRSVSWYQQTPGQGLQFLFEYFSETQRNKGNFPGRFSGRQFSNSRSEMNVSTLELGDSALYLCASRKVGTNTYNEQFFGPGTRLTVL.